A single sample gave rise to the 2 T cell receptor beta chains below, sequenced in a study of type 1 and type 2 diabetes patients. PCR was run on genomic DNA. A primer set of 30 forward and 13 reverse primers amplified the CDR3. TCRdb reanalysed the multiplex PCR reads using MiXCR and keeps one entry per CDR3 protein. The data hold more than 250,000 distinct CDR3 sequences, with around 47% observed a single time. The specimen sequenced was peripheral blood mononuclear cells (PBMCs). The source of these receptors is a man aged 18 to 29 with type 2 diabetes.

Only a few counts were recorded for this clonotype. The chain has TRBV7-2 and TRBJ1-1; the match to TRBD1 covers 7 bases. The V gene end was trimmed by 3 bases and the J gene end by 0 bases; junction bases not matched to a gene: 4. The CDR3 runs to 15 residues. CDR1 is SGHTA and CDR2 is FQGNSA in the germline V gene. CDR3 coding DNA: TGTGCCAGCAGCTTCGGGGACAGAGTGAACACTGAAGCTTTCTTT. Translated: CASSFGDRVNTEAFF.

This clonotype was seen only a few times. DNA of the CDR3: TGTGCCAGCAGTTATCATGAGGGCCAGGCCTCTGGGGCCAACGTCCTGACTTTC. Translation: CASSYHEGQASGANVLTF. The rearrangement uses TRBV6-1 and TRBJ2-6; tentative D call: TRBD2 (5 bases). The CDR3 spans 18 residues. Trimming cost V 5 bases and J 0 bases, with 17 bases left between them. Per the germline V gene, CDR1 is MNHNS and CDR2 is SASEGT.